These T cell receptor beta chains were read from a single sample in a study of cytomegalovirus exposure and HLA in healthy donors. The protocol was immunoSEQ multiplex PCR, while the TCRdb copy is restricted to in-frame clones and leaves out a portion. This table has around 160,000 clones, around four fifths appearing once. Sequencing was performed on PBMCs. Receptors were obtained from a young man in good health and CMV-seropositive. CDR3s include the opening cysteine and the closing phenylalanine or tryptophan. D genes are given only for firm matches. Where a row states a size, it is once, few, many or the class of an expanded clone; other rows omit it.

clone_size: -
v_call: TRBV5-1
j_call: TRBJ2-7
d_call: -
cdr3_nt: TGCGCCAGCAGCTTCGTGGGGGGTAGCTCCTACGAGCAGTACTTC
cdr3_aa: CASSFVGGSSYEQYF

clone_size: -
v_call: TRBV7-8
j_call: TRBJ2-7
d_call: TRBD1
cdr3_nt: TGTGCCAGCAGCTCGCCCAGGGGGCACGAGCAGTACTTC
cdr3_aa: CASSSPRGHEQYF

clone_size: few
v_call: TRBV5-6
j_call: TRBJ1-2
d_call: -
cdr3_nt: TGTGCCAGCTTACAGGGAGGGGTGGACTATGGCTACACCTTC
cdr3_aa: CASLQGGVDYGYTF

clone_size: -
v_call: TRBV10-1
j_call: TRBJ2-7
d_call: TRBD1
cdr3_nt: TGCGCCAGCAGTGAACTACAGGGGGGCTACGAGCAGTACTTC
cdr3_aa: CASSELQGGYEQYF

clone_size: once
v_call: TRBV7-5
j_call: TRBJ2-1
d_call: -
cdr3_nt: TGTGCCAGAAGCTTAGCTGTAGCGGGGGGGCCATTTCAGTTCTTC
cdr3_aa: CARSLAVAGGPFQFF

clone_size: few
v_call: TRBV14
j_call: TRBJ2-4
d_call: TRBD1
cdr3_nt: TGTGCCAGCAGCCGGGACAGGGGTCAAAACATTCAGTACTTC
cdr3_aa: CASSRDRGQNIQYF

clone_size: -
v_call: TRBV19
j_call: TRBJ2-3
d_call: -
cdr3_nt: TGTGCCAGTAGACAGGGAGAGGCTGGCACAGATACGCAGTATTTT
cdr3_aa: CASRQGEAGTDTQYF

clone_size: -
v_call: TRBV27
j_call: TRBJ2-5
d_call: -
cdr3_nt: TGTGCCAGCCGGGGGGCTGAGACCCAGTACTTC
cdr3_aa: CASRGAETQYF

clone_size: -
v_call: TRBV4-3
j_call: TRBJ2-1
d_call: -
cdr3_nt: TGCGCCAGCAGCCAAGATCCCTTTCCGGGATACAATGAGCAGTTCTTC
cdr3_aa: CASSQDPFPGYNEQFF

clone_size: -
v_call: TRBV6-6
j_call: TRBJ1-1
d_call: -
cdr3_nt: TGTGCCAGCAGTTGGACACGTGATGAAGCTTTCTTT
cdr3_aa: CASSWTRDEAFF

clone_size: few
v_call: TRBV27
j_call: TRBJ1-2
d_call: TRBD1
cdr3_nt: TGTGCCAGCAGTACCGGCTCGGACAGGGTGGCTGGCTACACCTTC
cdr3_aa: CASSTGSDRVAGYTF

clone_size: -
v_call: TRBV6-4
j_call: TRBJ2-1
d_call: TRBD2
cdr3_nt: TGTGCCAGCAGTAGACAAGCGACTAGCGGGGGTAGTTACAATGAGCAGTTCTTC
cdr3_aa: CASSRQATSGGSYNEQFF

clone_size: -
v_call: TRBV7-8
j_call: TRBJ2-7
d_call: -
cdr3_nt: TGTGCCAGCAGCCCCGGGGGGCGGATAGCCTACGAGCAGTACTTC
cdr3_aa: CASSPGGRIAYEQYF

clone_size: -
v_call: TRBV9
j_call: TRBJ2-2
d_call: TRBD2
cdr3_nt: TGTGCCAGCAGCCCCGGACTAGCGGGGGGTTACACCGGGGAGCTGTTTTTT
cdr3_aa: CASSPGLAGGYTGELFF

clone_size: -
v_call: TRBV29-1
j_call: TRBJ2-5
d_call: TRBD1
cdr3_nt: TGCAGCGTTGAAGATCTACAGGGGCGACCCCTCCAAGAGACCCAGTACTTC
cdr3_aa: CSVEDLQGRPLQETQYF

clone_size: -
v_call: TRBV6-6
j_call: TRBJ1-2
d_call: TRBD1
cdr3_nt: TGTGCCAGCAGTTTTGGGACAGGGGGCGATGGCTACACCTTC
cdr3_aa: CASSFGTGGDGYTF

clone_size: -
v_call: TRBV7-2
j_call: TRBJ2-7
d_call: TRBD1
cdr3_nt: TGTGCCAGCAGCGCGAACAGGGGTTACGAGCAGTACTTC
cdr3_aa: CASSANRGYEQYF

clone_size: -
v_call: TRBV5-4
j_call: TRBJ2-7
d_call: -
cdr3_nt: TGTGCCAGCAGCTTGGGGGGGCAAATCTACGAGCAGTACTTC
cdr3_aa: CASSLGGQIYEQYF

clone_size: -
v_call: TRBV11-3
j_call: TRBJ2-7
d_call: TRBD2
cdr3_nt: TGTGCCAGCAGCCCCCTCGCGGGAGACGAGCAGTACTTC
cdr3_aa: CASSPLAGDEQYF

clone_size: -
v_call: TRBV5-8
j_call: TRBJ2-7
d_call: TRBD1
cdr3_nt: TGTGCCACCCAGGATTATTCGACAGGGGGCATCCCCTACGAGCAGTACTTC
cdr3_aa: CATQDYSTGGIPYEQYF

clone_size: -
v_call: TRBV7-2
j_call: TRBJ2-3
d_call: TRBD2
cdr3_nt: TGTGCCAGCAGCTTAACTAGCGGGGGGGCAGATACGCAGTATTTT
cdr3_aa: CASSLTSGGADTQYF

clone_size: few
v_call: TRBV2
j_call: TRBJ1-5
d_call: TRBD1
cdr3_nt: TGTGCCAGCAAGGGACAGAGCAATCAGCCCCAGCATTTT
cdr3_aa: CASKGQSNQPQHF

clone_size: -
v_call: TRBV9
j_call: TRBJ2-3
d_call: TRBD1
cdr3_nt: TGTGCCAGCAGCGTACCCGGACAGGTATCGCAGTATTTT
cdr3_aa: CASSVPGQVSQYF

clone_size: once
v_call: TRBV7-9
j_call: TRBJ2-7
d_call: TRBD1
cdr3_nt: TGTGCCAGCAGCCCTACTCCGGACAGGAAATTCTACGAGCAGTACTTC
cdr3_aa: CASSPTPDRKFYEQYF

clone_size: -
v_call: TRBV6-5
j_call: TRBJ2-7
d_call: TRBD1
cdr3_nt: TGTGCCACCGGACAGGCCTACGAGCAGTACTTC
cdr3_aa: CATGQAYEQYF

clone_size: -
v_call: TRBV9
j_call: TRBJ2-1
d_call: TRBD2
cdr3_nt: TGTGCCAGCAGCCTTAGACTAGCGGGGGGATACAATGAGCAGTTCTTC
cdr3_aa: CASSLRLAGGYNEQFF

clone_size: many
v_call: TRBV25-1
j_call: TRBJ2-7
d_call: -
cdr3_nt: TGTGCCAGCAGTGATTATCGTGAACAGGGAGAGCAGTACTTC
cdr3_aa: CASSDYREQGEQYF

clone_size: once
v_call: TRBV9
j_call: TRBJ2-1
d_call: TRBD2
cdr3_nt: TGTGCCAGCAGCGTTAGCGGGGGGGCCAGACATGAGCAGTTCTTC
cdr3_aa: CASSVSGGARHEQFF

clone_size: -
v_call: TRBV7-2
j_call: TRBJ2-5
d_call: TRBD1
cdr3_nt: TGTGCCAGCAGCTTAGACAGGGGGACCCAGTACTTC
cdr3_aa: CASSLDRGTQYF

clone_size: -
v_call: TRBV27
j_call: TRBJ1-2
d_call: -
cdr3_nt: TGTGCCAGCAGTTCTTCCCCCCAGGGGAATGGCTACACCTTC
cdr3_aa: CASSSSPQGNGYTF

clone_size: -
v_call: TRBV27
j_call: TRBJ1-5
d_call: -
cdr3_nt: TGTGCCAGCAGTTTAGGCCTCTATCAGCCCCAGCATTTT
cdr3_aa: CASSLGLYQPQHF

clone_size: few
v_call: TRBV10-2
j_call: TRBJ1-2
d_call: -
cdr3_nt: TGCGCCAGCAGTGAGTCTGTACAGGGCGGCTACACCTTC
cdr3_aa: CASSESVQGGYTF

clone_size: -
v_call: TRBV5-1
j_call: TRBJ1-3
d_call: TRBD1
cdr3_nt: TGCGCCAGCAGCTTGGAGGGGGCCGGTGGAAACACCATATATTTT
cdr3_aa: CASSLEGAGGNTIYF

clone_size: -
v_call: TRBV5-1
j_call: TRBJ2-1
d_call: -
cdr3_nt: TGCGCCAGCAGCTCCCCCCAGGCGGAGGACAATGAGCAGTTCTTC
cdr3_aa: CASSSPQAEDNEQFF

clone_size: -
v_call: TRBV2
j_call: TRBJ2-7
d_call: TRBD1
cdr3_nt: TGTGCCAGCAGTGGGGACAGCGTCTCCTACGAGCAGTACTTC
cdr3_aa: CASSGDSVSYEQYF

clone_size: -
v_call: TRBV29-1
j_call: TRBJ1-3
d_call: -
cdr3_nt: TGCAGCGTTGTTTCAGGGGACTATGGAAACACCATATATTTT
cdr3_aa: CSVVSGDYGNTIYF

clone_size: -
v_call: TRBV7-9
j_call: TRBJ2-5
d_call: -
cdr3_nt: TGTGCCAGCAGCTTAGTTGGCGGGGAGACCCAGTACTTC
cdr3_aa: CASSLVGGETQYF

clone_size: -
v_call: TRBV25-1
j_call: TRBJ1-5
d_call: TRBD1
cdr3_nt: TGTGCCAGCAGTGACCGGGACAGGGGGTCTGATCAGCCCCAGCATTTT
cdr3_aa: CASSDRDRGSDQPQHF

clone_size: -
v_call: TRBV5-6
j_call: TRBJ2-1
d_call: -
cdr3_nt: TGTGCCAGCAGCTTTGGACACAGAGGCTCCTACAATGAGCAGTTCTTC
cdr3_aa: CASSFGHRGSYNEQFF

clone_size: -
v_call: TRBV27
j_call: TRBJ2-7
d_call: TRBD2
cdr3_nt: TGTGCCAGCAGTTTACTCACTAGCGGGGGGGTATACGAGCAGTACTTC
cdr3_aa: CASSLLTSGGVYEQYF

clone_size: -
v_call: TRBV14
j_call: TRBJ2-3
d_call: TRBD2
cdr3_nt: TGTGCCAGCAGCCCGCTAGCGGGGGGGGCAGATACGCAGTATTTT
cdr3_aa: CASSPLAGGADTQYF

clone_size: -
v_call: TRBV18
j_call: TRBJ1-2
d_call: -
cdr3_nt: TGTGCCAGCTCACCGGCTTCCAGCGGGGATGGCTACACCTTC
cdr3_aa: CASSPASSGDGYTF

clone_size: -
v_call: TRBV5-4
j_call: TRBJ2-3
d_call: -
cdr3_nt: TGTGCCAGCAGCTTGAGGGCAGGGACAGATACGCAGTATTTT
cdr3_aa: CASSLRAGTDTQYF

clone_size: -
v_call: TRBV5-1
j_call: TRBJ2-4
d_call: TRBD1
cdr3_nt: TGCGCCAGCAGCTTGGACAGGGGGAAGGACAAAAACATTCAGTACTTC
cdr3_aa: CASSLDRGKDKNIQYF

clone_size: -
v_call: TRBV27
j_call: TRBJ1-1
d_call: -
cdr3_nt: TGTGCCAGCAGGCCGGGACACCCGAACACTGAAGCTTTCTTT
cdr3_aa: CASRPGHPNTEAFF

clone_size: -
v_call: TRBV18
j_call: TRBJ2-3
d_call: TRBD1
cdr3_nt: TGTGCCAGCTCACTAACAGGGGCAACAGATACGCAGTATTTT
cdr3_aa: CASSLTGATDTQYF

clone_size: -
v_call: TRBV6-1
j_call: TRBJ2-1
d_call: TRBD2
cdr3_nt: TGTGCCAGCAGTGAAAGGGCTAGCGGGGGGGCCTGGTCGTCCTACAATGAGCAGTTCTTC
cdr3_aa: CASSERASGGAWSSYNEQFF

clone_size: -
v_call: TRBV4-1
j_call: TRBJ1-5
d_call: TRBD1
cdr3_nt: TGCGCCAGCAGCGGGACAGGCAATCAGCCCCAGCATTTT
cdr3_aa: CASSGTGNQPQHF

clone_size: -
v_call: TRBV5-1
j_call: TRBJ2-7
d_call: TRBD1
cdr3_nt: TGCGCCAGCAGCAAAGGCCGGGACAGGGGGGCGGCCGCTTACGAGCAGTACTTC
cdr3_aa: CASSKGRDRGAAAYEQYF

clone_size: -
v_call: TRBV7-2
j_call: TRBJ1-2
d_call: TRBD1
cdr3_nt: TGTGCCAGCAGCTTAGTCACAGGGGGCTTATGGTATGGCTACACCTTC
cdr3_aa: CASSLVTGGLWYGYTF

clone_size: -
v_call: TRBV19
j_call: TRBJ2-5
d_call: TRBD2
cdr3_nt: TGTGCCAGTAGTCTTAGCGGGGGCCAAGAGACCCAGTACTTC
cdr3_aa: CASSLSGGQETQYF

clone_size: -
v_call: TRBV6-1
j_call: TRBJ2-5
d_call: -
cdr3_nt: TGTGCCAGCAGTGAATCACAGGGTGAAGGAAAAGAGACCCAGTACTTC
cdr3_aa: CASSESQGEGKETQYF

clone_size: -
v_call: TRBV7-6
j_call: TRBJ2-1
d_call: TRBD1
cdr3_nt: TGTGCCAGCAGCTCAGCGAACCCGACAGGGGCCAATGAGCAGTTCTTC
cdr3_aa: CASSSANPTGANEQFF

clone_size: once
v_call: TRBV9
j_call: TRBJ2-1
d_call: -
cdr3_nt: TGTGCCAGCAGCGTAGGGACAAGTACAGTCCCCGTGAGATACAATGAGCAGTTCTTC
cdr3_aa: CASSVGTSTVPVRYNEQFF

clone_size: -
v_call: TRBV12-5
j_call: TRBJ2-2
d_call: -
cdr3_nt: TGTGCTAGTGGTGTGGACAGCGGGGAGCTGTTTTTT
cdr3_aa: CASGVDSGELFF

clone_size: -
v_call: TRBV10-1
j_call: TRBJ2-3
d_call: -
cdr3_nt: TGCGCCAGCAGTCCCGAGACAGATACGCAGTATTTT
cdr3_aa: CASSPETDTQYF

clone_size: -
v_call: TRBV6-5
j_call: TRBJ1-1
d_call: -
cdr3_nt: TGTGCCAGCAGTTATAACAGGAACACTGAAGCTTTCTTT
cdr3_aa: CASSYNRNTEAFF

clone_size: -
v_call: TRBV7-2
j_call: TRBJ2-7
d_call: -
cdr3_nt: TGTGCCAGCAGCTTTGGACAGTCCTATGAGCAGTACTTC
cdr3_aa: CASSFGQSYEQYF

clone_size: -
v_call: TRBV15
j_call: TRBJ2-3
d_call: -
cdr3_nt: TGTGCCACCAGCAGAGTCCCCTGGGGGGGCTACACCCCCGAAGATACGCAGTATTTT
cdr3_aa: CATSRVPWGGYTPEDTQYF

clone_size: -
v_call: TRBV21-1
j_call: TRBJ1-4
d_call: -
cdr3_nt: TGTGCCAGCATCGCAAGGACAGGGGAGGGTGAAAAACTGTTTTTT
cdr3_aa: CASIARTGEGEKLFF